This T cell receptor (beta chain) is from a study of cytomegalovirus exposure and HLA in healthy donors. The study's findings and limits: DRB1 had the most TCR associations and HLA-C the fewest, a later analysis found, with rates varying by HLA locus. Sequencing depth roughly uniform across donors was assumed in presence/absence analyses. In an earlier analysis, most TCR beta V segments were productive about 87% or about 30% of the time.

The study did not record CMV serostatus for this donor. This CDR3 is 15 amino acids long. V lost 3 bases, J lost 9 bases, and 18 bases lay in between. Germline V CDR1 and CDR2: MNHEY, SMNVEV (reference sequence). The PCR contained 60 Vbeta and 13 Jbeta primers. Libraries were prepared by immunoSEQ multiplex PCR; TCRdb keeps only in-frame clonotypes and omits some of them. Here the sample spans about 120,000 clones, 74% being singletons. To note about this clone: No antigen is known for it.

Material: PBMCs. This receptor was taken from a human donor in good health. The rearrangement joins TRBV27 to TRBJ2-1, with D perhaps TRBD2 (6 bases). CDR3 sequence: CASSFWLTRGSEQFF. CDR3 nucleotide sequence: TGTGCCAGCAGTTTCTGGCTGACCCGGGGGAGTGAGCAGTTCTTC.